This entry lists 32 T cell receptor beta chains sequenced from one sample in a study of T cell responses to AZD1222 COVID-19 vaccine (dated by TCRdb to the early 2020s). This specimen's time point label, per the study, means: baseline before first vaccination. Libraries were prepared through the immunoSEQ multiplex PCR assay. As stored in TCRdb, this immuneACCESS dataset retains in-frame rearrangements with V and J assigned. A fraction of the clones does not appear; measured against another copy, unresolved V genes explain less than half of the discrepancy, and the remainder lacks a known reason. This sample lists around 150,000 clones; roughly 92% were detected once. The ten largest account for 2% to 2.5% of the sample. Source: peripheral blood, taken on day 0 of AZD1222 vaccination. The receptors originated from an adult in good health.

The rearrangement uses TRBV5-1 and TRBJ1-1; no definite D call. The germline CDR1 and CDR2 sequences are SGHRS and YFSETQ. This CDR3 spans 14 amino acids. V shed 4 bases and J shed 0 bases, with 10 bases lying between them. The DNA of the CDR3 is TGCGCCAGCAGCGACGGAGCTGTGAACACTGAAGCTTTCTTT. This codes for CASSDGAVNTEAFF.

The rearrangement uses TRBV6-2 or TRBV6-3 and TRBJ2-7; possible D gene TRBD1, 6 bases. Germline values: CDR1 MNHEY, CDR2 SVGEGT. CDR3 size: 14 residues. Trimming removed 2 bases at V and 3 bases at J, with 11 bases between. For the CDR3, the DNA is TGTGCCAGCAGTTACATGGGGGCTCTCTACGAGCAGTACTTC. This gives the protein CASSYMGALYEQYF.

V gene TRBV10-3 combines with J gene TRBJ1-2; 10 nucleotides align to TRBD1. This CDR3 region has 14 residues. Germline-derived CDR1 and CDR2 are ENHRY and SYGVKD. Trimming cost V 3 bases and J 4 bases; bases outside gene matches: 2. CDR3 amino acids: CAISEGQGGYGYTF. The CDR3 DNA is TGTGCCATCAGTGAAGGACAGGGGGGCTATGGCTACACCTTC.

In its sample, this clone was seen once. The chain carries TRBV12-3 or TRBV12-4 and TRBJ2-1; 7 bases are a match to TRBD2. The CDR3 runs 13 residues. V gave up 6 bases and J gave up 9 bases; unmatched junction bases: 8. Written as DNA, the CDR3 is TGTGCCAGCAGGGGGGGGTTGTTTTCTGAGCAGTTCTTC. It yields the protein CASRGGLFSEQFF.

The chain couples TRBV14 to TRBJ2-5, with TRBD2 matching 10 bases. This CDR3 spans 16 amino acids. Germline CDR1 SGHDN, CDR2 FVKESK. J gave up 2 bases and V 3 bases, and 6 bases lay outside the gene matches. The CDR3 DNA sequence: TGTGCCAGCAGCCAGGGACTAGCGTACATTCAAGAGACCCAGTACTTC. Protein sequence: CASSQGLAYIQETQYF.

The chain links TRBV2 to TRBJ2-1; tentatively, D is TRBD2 (5 bases). The CDR3 totals 15 residues. Per germline, CDR1 SNHLY and CDR2 FYNNEI. V gave up 7 bases and J gave up 5 bases, with 18 bases separating them. The CDR3 region has the DNA TGTGCCAGCACTAGGTCTGGACTTCTGAACAATGAGCAGTTCTTC. Translation gives CASTRSGLLNNEQFF.

This chain links TRBV5-5 with TRBJ2-5; no reliable D call. CDR1 is SGHKS and CDR2 is YYEKEE in the germline V gene (reference sequence). The CDR3 has 13 residues. With 0 bases removed from V and 4 bases from J, the gap between germline ends came to 7 bases. The CDR3 DNA sequence: TGTGCCAGCAGCTTGGCCCCGGGAGAGACCCAGTACTTC. Its translation: CASSLAPGETQYF. The complete variable domain, with remaining parts taken from reference TRBV5-5 and TRBJ2-5, reads DAGVTQSPTHLIKTRGQQVTLRCSPISGHKSVSWYQQVLGQGPQFIFQYYEKEERGRGNFPDRFSARQFPNYSSELNVNALLLGDSALYLCASSLAPGETQYFGPGTRLLVL.

The chain has TRBV3-1 (or the pseudogene TRBV3-2) and TRBJ2-7, with 9 bases fitting TRBD1. Losses at the gene ends were 1 base for V and 6 bases for J; bases not matched to a gene: 1. From germline, CDR1 is LGHDT and CDR2 YNNKEL (reference sequence). This CDR3 region has 13 residues. The CDR3 region has the DNA TGTGCCAGCAGCCAAGGGACAGGGGCCGAGCAGTACTTC. Protein: CASSQGTGAEQYF.

The V call is TRBV18, the J call TRBJ2-3, with D maybe TRBD2 (5 bases). Trimming stripped 1 base from V and 6 bases from J, with 14 bases between. The CDR3 loop spans 15 amino acids. Germline CDR1 and CDR2: KGHSH and LQKENI. CDR3 amino acids: CASSPRTDSSDTQYF. For the CDR3, the DNA is TGTGCCAGCTCACCACGGACTGACTCTTCCGATACGCAGTATTTT.

The rearrangement uses TRBV7-2 and TRBJ1-3; D not certain. Germline V gene sequence: CDR1 SGHTA, CDR2 FQGNSA. Trimming took 0 bases from V and 4 from J, leaving 13 bases between them. The CDR3 sequence is 16 residues long. The CDR3 loop is CASSLADPVGGNTIYF. In nucleotides, the CDR3 is TGTGCCAGCAGCTTAGCAGACCCCGTCGGGGGAAACACCATATATTTT. Combining the CDR3 with reference TRBV7-2 and TRBJ1-3 gives the whole variable domain GAGVSQSPSNKVTEKGKDVELRCDPISGHTALYWYRQSLGQGLEFLIYFQGNSAPDKSGLPSDRFSAERTGGSVSTLTIQRTQQEDSAVYLCASSLADPVGGNTIYFGEGSWLTVV.

The V call is TRBV7-9, the J call TRBJ2-7; weak D call: TRBD1 (6 bases). Between the trimmed V and J ends, which lost 3 bases and 3 bases, there was a span of 12 bases. The CDR3 totals 14 residues. The germline V gene has CDR1 SEHNR and CDR2 FQNEAQ (reference sequence). The CDR3 nucleotides read TGTGCCAGCAGCTTGGTCCAGGGGAACTACGAGCAGTACTTC. Translated, it gives CASSLVQGNYEQYF.

The chain employs TRBV13 and TRBJ2-1, with 9 nucleotides matching TRBD1. V lost 2 bases, J lost 1 base, and 18 bases stayed unmatched. The germline gives CDR1 PRHDT, CDR2 FYEKMQ (reference sequence). The length of the CDR3 is 21 residues. Here the CDR3 reads CASSLFWSGFSDRGSYNEQFF. CDR3 nucleotides: TGTGCCAGCAGCTTATTTTGGTCCGGGTTCTCTGACAGGGGGTCCTACAATGAGCAGTTCTTC.

The gene calls are TRBV19 and TRBJ2-1, with TRBD1 as a possible D gene (6 bases). CDR3 length: 17 amino acids. CDR1 is LNHDA and CDR2 is SQIVND in the germline V gene (reference sequence). Trimming took 4 bases from V and 2 from J, leaving 18 bases between them. The CDR3 spells CASSSLGGPEPYNEQFF. The CDR3 DNA follows: TGTGCCAGTAGTAGCCTAGGGGGACCTGAACCCTACAATGAGCAGTTCTTC. The full variable domain, in which reference TRBV19 and TRBJ2-1 provide the parts outside the CDR3, is DGGITQSPKYLFRKEGQNVTLSCEQNLNHDAMYWYRQDPGQGLRLIYYSQIVNDFQKGDIAEGYSVSREKKESFPLTVTSAQKNPTAFYLCASSSLGGPEPYNEQFFGPGTRLTVL.

The V gene is TRBV27, the J gene TRBJ1-3; D is perhaps TRBD1 (6 bases). The V and J ends lost 6 bases and 2 bases respectively, with 14 bases between them. Germline-derived CDR1 and CDR2 are MNHEY and SMNVEV (reference sequence). The CDR3 is 15 amino acids. CDR3 region: CASSRDITTGNTIYF. The DNA of the CDR3 is TGTGCCAGCAGCCGGGACATTACCACTGGAAACACCATATATTTT.

The chain is built from TRBV5-6 and TRBJ2-7, with TRBD1 identical over 7 bases. Germline CDR1 SGHDT, CDR2 YYEEEE. V lost 2 bases and J lost 0; bases outside the gene matches: 11. The CDR3 runs to 17 residues. CDR3 residues: CASSFGTVAFSSYEQYF. The CDR3 coding sequence is TGTGCCAGCAGCTTCGGGACAGTGGCCTTCAGCTCCTACGAGCAGTACTTC.

The chain has TRBV30 and TRBJ1-1, with a possible D match to TRBD1 (5 bases). V was shortened by 5 bases and J by 11 bases, with 15 bases between the two germline ends. Germline V gene sequence: CDR1 GTSNPN, CDR2 SVGIG (reference sequence). The CDR3 spans 11 residues. The CDR3 here is CAWERGIGAFF. The CDR3 region has the DNA TGTGCCTGGGAGCGGGGGATCGGGGCTTTCTTT.

The V call is TRBV18, the J call TRBJ2-7; 13 nucleotides agree with TRBD2. Unmatched junction bases numbered 5, after V lost 3 bases and J lost 6 bases. Germline loops: CDR1 KGHSH, CDR2 LQKENI. This CDR3 has 15 amino acids. The CDR3 is CASSPGLAGFGEQYF. CDR3 DNA: TGTGCCAGCTCACCGGGACTAGCGGGATTCGGCGAGCAGTACTTC. Full variable domain (outside the CDR3, taken from reference TRBV18 and TRBJ2-7): NAGVMQNPRHLVRRRGQEARLRCSPMKGHSHVYWYRQLPEEGLKFMVYLQKENIIDESGMPKERFSAEFPKEGPSILRIQQVVRGDSAAYFCASSPGLAGFGEQYFGPGTRLTVT.

The rearrangement joins TRBV19 to TRBJ1-5, with 7 nucleotides matching TRBD1. The CDR3 extends over 16 amino acids. Germline assignment: CDR1 LNHDA and CDR2 SQIVND (reference sequence). J gave up 0 bases and V 8 bases, and 10 bases lay outside the gene matches. CDR3 DNA: TGTGCCAGTTGGACAGGAGGGCGATCTAGCAATCAGCCCCAGCATTTT. It specifies CASWTGGRSSNQPQHF.

The chain uses TRBV5-8 and TRBJ1-1; no clear D gene. The CDR3 has 13 amino acids. Trimming left V 0 bases short and J 3 bases short, with 6 bases between. The germline V gene encodes CDR1 SGHTS and CDR2 YDEGEE. The CDR3 reads CASSLAGDTEAFF. In DNA form, the CDR3 reads TGTGCCAGCAGCTTGGCTGGGGACACTGAAGCTTTCTTT.

The rearrangement uses TRBV19 and TRBJ1-1; D unresolved. CDR1 is LNHDA and CDR2 is SQIVND in the germline V gene (reference sequence). The CDR3 covers 13 residues. Trimming removed 6 bases from V and 2 bases from J, with 10 bases in between. CDR3 sequence reads: CASSLQINTEAFF. Written as DNA, the CDR3 is TGTGCCAGTAGCCTACAAATTAACACTGAAGCTTTCTTT. Full variable domain (remainder filled in from reference TRBV19 and TRBJ1-1): DGGITQSPKYLFRKEGQNVTLSCEQNLNHDAMYWYRQDPGQGLRLIYYSQIVNDFQKGDIAEGYSVSREKKESFPLTVTSAQKNPTAFYLCASSLQINTEAFFGQGTRLTVV.

The rearrangement uses TRBV7-8 and TRBJ1-5; a possible D gene is TRBD1 (6 bases). The ends were cut back, 5 bases at V and 11 bases at J, with 13 bases in the middle. The CDR3 length is 12 residues. CDR1 and CDR2 from the germline V gene are SGHVS and FQNEAQ. The CDR3 nucleotides read TGTGCCAGCAGCCCGCGAGGGGGAACCCAGCATTTT. It is translated as CASSPRGGTQHF.

This rearrangement joins TRBV7-2 to TRBJ1-1, with 10 bases lining up with TRBD1. The ends lost 3 bases at V and 3 bases at J; junction bases unmatched: 4. This CDR3 has 15 amino acids. The germline V gene encodes CDR1 SGHTA and CDR2 FQGNSA. The CDR3 region has the DNA TGTGCCAGCAGCTTTCGACAGGGGGCCGACACTGAAGCTTTCTTT. Translated: CASSFRQGADTEAFF.

This chain links TRBV2 with TRBJ1-5, with a weak D call TRBD1 (5 bases). This CDR3 is built from 15 residues. Germline CDR1 and CDR2: SNHLY and FYNNEI. Trimming pared 6 bases from V and 4 bases from J, leaving 16 bases between. CDR3 residues: CASRTRQNLNQPQHF. CDR3 coding DNA: TGTGCCAGCAGGACCCGACAGAATCTTAATCAGCCCCAGCATTTT.

The sample holds one count of this clone. The chain has TRBV7-2 and TRBJ2-1, with TRBD2 as a possible D gene (6 bases). The V end was cut by 4 bases, the J end by 9 bases, with 13 bases between. CDR1 SGHTA and CDR2 FQGNSA come from the germline V gene. The length of the CDR3 is 13 residues. The DNA for the CDR3 is TGTGCCAGCAGCTCCCGGGACTTAATTGAGCAGTTCTTC. Its protein product is CASSSRDLIEQFF.

The chain combines TRBV28 with TRBJ2-1; 8 nucleotides line up with TRBD2. V lost 6 bases to trimming and J lost 6 bases; unmatched junction nucleotides: 10. Germline assignment: CDR1 MDHEN and CDR2 SYDVKM. CDR3 length: 15 amino acids. The CDR3 DNA follows: TGTGCCAGCAGCCCCGGGGGGGGCGCGATCAATGAGCAGTTCTTC. Translated: CASSPGGGAINEQFF.

The chain uses TRBV7-9 and TRBJ1-2; D perhaps matches TRBD1 (6 bases). The CDR3 is made up of 14 amino acids. V lost 1 base, J lost 8 bases, and 14 bases lay in between. Germline V gene sequence: CDR1 SEHNR, CDR2 FQNEAQ (reference sequence). DNA for the CDR3: TGTGCCAGCAGCTTAGAATCAGGGGTTGAAGGCTACACCTTC. It translates to CASSLESGVEGYTF.

The rearrangement uses TRBV10-1 and TRBJ2-7, with D possibly TRBD1 on 5 matching bases. Trimming took 5 bases from V and 3 from J, leaving 26 bases between them. This CDR3 comprises 18 residues. Germline-derived CDR1 and CDR2 are WNHNN and SYGVQD (reference sequence). CDR3 region: CASSPNKRQSPRNYEQYF. In nucleotides, the CDR3 is TGCGCCAGCAGTCCTAATAAGAGACAGAGTCCTAGAAACTACGAGCAGTACTTC.

This clone was counted a single time. The chain uses TRBV19 and TRBJ2-3, with D possibly being TRBD1 or TRBD2 (5 bases each). Trimming cost V 5 bases and J 4 bases, with 13 bases left between them. The CDR3 is 14 amino acids. Germline V gene lookup returns CDR1 LNHDA and CDR2 SQIVND (reference sequence). The CDR3 nucleotides are TGTGCCAGTAGTCCATGGGACCGAGCAGATACGCAGTATTTT. Its protein is CASSPWDRADTQYF.

J is TRBJ2-7 and V is TRBV7-2; a weak D match, TRBD1 (6 bases). The V gene lost 5 bases and the J gene lost 6 bases, with 14 bases spanning the gap. The CDR3 spans 13 residues. CDR1 is SGHTA and CDR2 is FQGNSA in the germline V gene. The chain's CDR3 is CASSPQGVGEQYF. In DNA form, the CDR3 reads TGTGCCAGCAGCCCACAGGGCGTTGGCGAGCAGTACTTC.

The rearrangement links TRBV4-2 to TRBJ2-6, with 10 positions matching TRBD1. Germline V gene data show CDR1 as LGHNA and CDR2 as YNFKEQ. Trimming took 0 bases from V and 4 from J; bases not matched to a gene: 3. There are 17 residues in the CDR3. CDR3 DNA sequence: TGTGCCAGCAGCCAAGAGGGGACAGGGGTAGGGGCCAACGTCCTGACTTTC. It yields the protein CASSQEGTGVGANVLTF.

This clone has a handful of counts. The rearrangement joins TRBV2 to TRBJ2-7; 8 nucleotides align to TRBD2. Unmatched junction bases numbered 7, after V lost 7 bases and J lost 2 bases. CDR1 and CDR2 from the germline V gene are SNHLY and FYNNEI. The CDR3 spans 14 residues. The DNA of the CDR3 is TGTGCCAGCACAGTCGGCGGGGGGCCCTACGAGCAGTACTTC. Its translation: CASTVGGGPYEQYF.

V and J are TRBV9 and TRBJ1-1, with D unresolved. Germline V gene sequence: CDR1 SGDLS, CDR2 YYNGEE. V gave up 3 bases and J gave up 3 bases, with 9 bases separating them. This CDR3 region has 13 residues. CDR3 nucleotides: TGTGCCAGCAGCGCCCGCCCGGACACTGAAGCTTTCTTT. Translating it yields CASSARPDTEAFF.